This T cell receptor (beta chain) was sequenced during a study of T cell responses to AZD1222 COVID-19 vaccine. Study observations and caveats: Sampling that yielded the repertoires occurred only after the peak T cell response. Spike-specific TCR breadth and depth went up after people got two AZD1222 doses. Vaccine-associated CD4 TCRs spanned spike, dominant at 160-218 and 743-854. Unmutated variant regions are reportedly targeted by nearly half of spike-specific TCRs.

Generated by immunoSEQ multiplex PCR, the TCRdb table keeps only in-frame clones and is missing some. Of approximately 75,000 clones listed, roughly 91% are singletons. Looked up from germline, CDR1 is MNHNS and CDR2 is SASEGT. Trimming removed 0 bases from V and 5 bases from J, with 11 bases in between. This CDR3 has 14 residues. Concerning this clone itself: The antigen is unknown.

The V and J genes are TRBV6-1 and TRBJ2-7, with a possible D match to TRBD1 (5 bases). The sample here was peripheral blood, taken 28 days after the second AZD1222 dose. The receptor was derived from an adult who received the AZD1222 COVID-19 vaccine. CDR3: CASSEAAGYDEQYF. Written as DNA, the CDR3 is TGTGCCAGCAGTGAAGCTGCAGGGTACGACGAGCAGTACTTC.